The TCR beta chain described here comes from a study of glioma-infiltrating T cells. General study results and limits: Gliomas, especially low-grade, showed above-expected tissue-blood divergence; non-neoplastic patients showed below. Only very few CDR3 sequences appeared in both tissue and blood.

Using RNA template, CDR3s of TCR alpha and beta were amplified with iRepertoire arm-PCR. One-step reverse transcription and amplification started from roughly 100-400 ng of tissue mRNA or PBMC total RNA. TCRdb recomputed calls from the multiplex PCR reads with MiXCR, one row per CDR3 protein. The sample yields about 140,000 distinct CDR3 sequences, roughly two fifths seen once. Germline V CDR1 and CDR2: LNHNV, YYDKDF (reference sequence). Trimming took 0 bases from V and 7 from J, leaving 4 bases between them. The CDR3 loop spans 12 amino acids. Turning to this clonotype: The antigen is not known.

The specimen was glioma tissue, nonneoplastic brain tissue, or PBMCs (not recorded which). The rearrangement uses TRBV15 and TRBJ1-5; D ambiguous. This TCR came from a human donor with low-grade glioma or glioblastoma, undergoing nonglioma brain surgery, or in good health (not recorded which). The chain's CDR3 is CATSREAQPQHF. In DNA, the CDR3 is TGTGCCACCAGCAGAGAGGCCCAGCCCCAGCATTTT.